The table lists the clone carrying this T cell receptor beta chain with many counts. The data were obtained in a study of early T cells in non-severe SARS-CoV-2 infection. TCRdb analysed the 5' RACE reads with MiXCR anew, one entry per CDR3 protein. The sample lists 55,000 or so distinct CDR3 sequences; roughly 10% were seen once. CDR1 and CDR2 (germline): SQVTM, ANQGSEA. The V segment lost 1 base and the J segment 4 bases; nucleotides outside the gene matches: 0. The CDR3 has 15 residues. This clonotype originated in an adult who was a healthcare worker with PCR-confirmed SARS-CoV-2 infection or an uninfected control (not recorded which). The chain recombines TRBV29-1 with TRBJ2-1; 14 positions match TRBD2. Source material: whole blood. CDR3 in DNA: TGCAGCGTTGAAGGGACTAGCGGGAGGTACAATGAGCAGTTCTTC. Translated, it gives CSVEGTSGRYNEQFF.